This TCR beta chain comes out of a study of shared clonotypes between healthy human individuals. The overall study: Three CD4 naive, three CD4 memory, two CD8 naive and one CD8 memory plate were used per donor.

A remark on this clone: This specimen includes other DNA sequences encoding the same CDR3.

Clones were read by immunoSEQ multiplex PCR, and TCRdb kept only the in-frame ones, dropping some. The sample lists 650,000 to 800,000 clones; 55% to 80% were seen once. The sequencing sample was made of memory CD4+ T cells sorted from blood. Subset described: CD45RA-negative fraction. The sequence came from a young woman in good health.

The CDR3, as DNA: TGTGCCAGCAGCTTAGATGGAGGGACTGAAGCTTTCTTT. Its protein product is CASSLDGGTEAFF. The genes are TRBV7-9 and TRBJ1-1; D is ambiguous. Germline V gene data show CDR1 as SEHNR and CDR2 as FQNEAQ (reference sequence). CDR3 length: 13 residues. V was pared by 1 base and J by 5 bases, with 8 bases between.